This T cell receptor beta chain was identified in a study of PD-1 blockade in classical Hodgkin lymphoma. Turning to the study itself: The nivolumab dose that patients received was 3 mg/kg, given intravenously every 2 weeks. Study-wide points: Later analyses included only patients treated at least 1 year post-ASCT. Prior to therapy, complete responders displayed diversity much like that of newly diagnosed patients.

TCRdb's copy holds only in-frame clones and misses some; the assay was immunoSEQ multiplex PCR. The sample has roughly 24,000 clones, roughly 80% seen once. Exposure to brentuximab vedotin varied, and each patient had relapsed following autologous stem cell transplantation. With regard to this clone: Its antigen is not known. One junction end does not reproduce the germline sequence, and a read error may be involved.

This CDR3 is 15 amino acids long. Germline CDR1 and CDR2: SGHTA and FQGNSA. This receptor was taken from a human donor with classical Hodgkin lymphoma. The chain carries TRBV7-2 and TRBJ2-5, with 10 bases that match TRBD1. This specimen was peripheral blood mononuclear cells (PBMCs), taken before the second cycle of nivolumab. CDR3 region: CASSLDRGLWETQYF. Here the CDR3 DNA reads TGTGCCAGCAGTTTAGACAGGGGGCTTTGGGAGACCCAGTACTTC. The variable domain in full, completed from reference TRBV7-2 and TRBJ2-5, reads GAGVSQSPSNKVTEKGKDVELRCDPISGHTALYWYRQSLGQGLEFLIYFQGNSAPDKSGLPSDRFSAERTGGSVSTLTIQRTQQEDSAVYLCASSLDRGLWETQYFGPGTRLLVL.